The entry that follows covers one TCR beta chain sequence. Its antigen is unidentified. This sample was included in a study of cytomegalovirus exposure and HLA in healthy donors. In the PCR, 60 Vbeta and 13 Jbeta primers were used. Assay: immunoSEQ multiplex PCR; the TCRdb copy retains only in-frame clones and omits some. The data contain under 60,000 clones, approximately 75% of them singletons. The study's findings and limits: Specificity for CMV antigens was confirmed in vitro for three of the CMV-associated chains.

The CDR3 spans 15 residues. Trimming stripped 5 bases from V and 1 base from J, with 12 bases between. Germline CDR1 reads SEHNR; CDR2 reads FQNEAQ (reference sequence). The chain is built from TRBV7-9 and TRBJ1-5, with D tentatively TRBD1 (5 bases). The TCR originated in a woman aged 40-49 years in good health and CMV-seropositive. Sequenced material: PBMCs. CDR3 sequence (DNA): TGTGCCAGCAGCCCCCACGGGGGAAGCAATCAGCCCCAGCATTTT. Translating it yields CASSPHGGSNQPQHF.